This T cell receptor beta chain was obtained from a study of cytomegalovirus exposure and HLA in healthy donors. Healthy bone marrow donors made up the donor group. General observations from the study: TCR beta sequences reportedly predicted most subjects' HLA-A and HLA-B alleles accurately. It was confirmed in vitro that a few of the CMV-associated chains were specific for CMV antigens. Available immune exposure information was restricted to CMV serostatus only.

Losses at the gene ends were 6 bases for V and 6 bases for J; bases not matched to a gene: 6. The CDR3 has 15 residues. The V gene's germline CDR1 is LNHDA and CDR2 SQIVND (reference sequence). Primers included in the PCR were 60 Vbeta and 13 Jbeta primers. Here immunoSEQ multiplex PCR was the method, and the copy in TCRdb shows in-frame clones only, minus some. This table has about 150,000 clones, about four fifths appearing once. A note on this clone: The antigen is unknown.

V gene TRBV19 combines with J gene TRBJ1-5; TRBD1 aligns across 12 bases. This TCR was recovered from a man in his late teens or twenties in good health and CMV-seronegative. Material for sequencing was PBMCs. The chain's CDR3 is CASRGQGAGGQPQHF. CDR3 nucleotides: TGTGCCAGTAGGGGACAGGGGGCCGGTGGTCAGCCCCAGCATTTT.